One and the same sample provided the 7 T cell receptor beta chains below, sequenced in a study of T cells after posttransplantation cyclophosphamide. Busulfan-fludarabine conditioning, marrow transplant, and cyclophosphamide on days +3 and +4 were administered. Clones were read by immunoSEQ multiplex PCR, and TCRdb kept only the in-frame ones, dropping some. This repertoire holds about 2,800 clones, and none appear only once. This sample comprised PBMCs, obtained 30 days after allogeneic stem cell transplant with posttransplant cyclophosphamide. The receptors shown here come from a female patient in her 60s who received an allogeneic stem cell transplant from an unrelated donor, was CMV-positive, and had acute GVHD only. Some T cells may have originated in the graft donor.

This clone came up many times. The V gene is TRBV24-1, the J gene TRBJ1-2; D is ambiguous. Germline V gives CDR1 KGHDR, CDR2 SFDVKD. V gave up 4 bases and J gave up 4 bases, with 3 bases separating them. CDR3 size: 11 residues. The CDR3 DNA is TGTGCCACCAGTGACAGCTATGGCTACACCTTC. This sequence encodes CATSDSYGYTF.

The rearrangement joins TRBV30 to TRBJ2-7, with D perhaps matching TRBD1 (6 bases). The CDR3 runs to 13 residues. V was pared by 4 bases and J by 5 bases, with 15 bases between. Per the germline V gene, CDR1 is GTSNPN and CDR2 is SVGIG (reference sequence). This chain's CDR3 is CAWTKQGPDEQYF. In nucleotides, the CDR3 is TGTGCCTGGACCAAACAGGGCCCGGACGAGCAGTACTTC.

This clone was recorded at least ten times. The V call is TRBV6-5, the J call TRBJ2-7, with D uncertain. Germline assignment: CDR1 MNHEY and CDR2 SVGAGI. This CDR3 spans 12 amino acids. V lost 5 bases and J lost 4, with 9 bases in between. CDR3 amino acids: CASSGLGYEQYF. In nucleotides, the CDR3 is TGTGCCAGCAGTGGCTTAGGGTACGAGCAGTACTTC.

This clone was seen many times. The chain joins TRBV29-1 to TRBJ1-1, with 7 bases identical to TRBD1. CDR1 is SQVTM and CDR2 is ANQGSEA in the germline V gene. The CDR3 is made up of 13 amino acids. V lost 4 bases to trimming and J lost 1 base; unmatched junction nucleotides: 3. The DNA for the CDR3 is TGCAGCGTTGTACAGGGGTGGAACACTGAAGCTTTCTTT. It encodes CSVVQGWNTEAFF.

This clone is medium-sized (0.01 to 0.1%) within its sample. This chain links TRBV15 with TRBJ2-1; 7 bases fit TRBD1. The CDR3 runs 16 residues. Germline CDR1 is LNHNV and CDR2 is YYDKDF (reference sequence). The V segment lost 3 bases and the J segment 9 bases; nucleotides outside the gene matches: 14. The CDR3 sequence is CATSSPTGQIVGEQFF. The DNA for the CDR3 is TGTGCCACCAGCAGCCCGACGGGACAGATTGTAGGTGAGCAGTTCTTC.

Sample share makes this clone medium-sized. The V call is TRBV6-5, the J call TRBJ2-7; 7 nucleotides line up with TRBD1. J lost 4 bases, V lost 1 base, and 7 bases had no gene match. Looked up from germline, CDR1 is MNHEY and CDR2 is SVGAGI. The CDR3 length is 15 residues. In DNA form, the CDR3 reads TGTGCCAGCAGTTACTTAGTCGGGACAGCTTACGAGCAGTACTTC. It is translated as CASSYLVGTAYEQYF.

This clone was counted only a few times. The chain combines TRBV14 with TRBJ1-6, with 8 bases fitting TRBD1. After removal of 3 bases from V and 10 bases from J, the junction contained 8 bases not matched to a gene. The germline CDR1 and CDR2 sequences are SGHDN and FVKESK. This CDR3 comprises 15 residues. The CDR3 DNA reads as TGTGCCAGCAGCCAGAAACCAGGGGGCCTGTCACCCCTCCACTTT. This gives the protein CASSQKPGGLSPLHF.